The clone carrying this T cell receptor beta chain was seen ten or more times. Its specificity is not known. This record comes from a study of T cells in Graves' hyperthyroidism and ophthalmopathy. General observations from the study: Blood also held most thyroid clonotypes expanded beyond 0.001.

Authors of the study amplified TCR beta CDR3 regions from RNA transcripts. The HTBI primer set served for first-round RT-PCR of the TCR CDR3. Each CDR3 protein gets one entry after TCRdb re-called the multiplex PCR reads with MiXCR. The sample records hundreds of thousands of distinct CDR3 sequences, around 16% being singletons. Absence of ophthalmopathy progression within 18 months defined stable Graves' hyperthyroidism. V was pared by 5 bases and J by 4 bases, with 10 bases of the junction left unmatched. This CDR3 is 15 amino acids long. The TCR comes from a woman aged 18-29 years with Graves' hyperthyroidism. The chain links TRBV12-3 or TRBV12-4 to TRBJ1-2; 7 bases fit TRBD1. Sequenced: blood. In DNA form, the CDR3 reads TGTGCCAGCAGTGCTCGTGGGGACAGCCTCTATGGCTACACCTTC. It encodes CASSARGDSLYGYTF.